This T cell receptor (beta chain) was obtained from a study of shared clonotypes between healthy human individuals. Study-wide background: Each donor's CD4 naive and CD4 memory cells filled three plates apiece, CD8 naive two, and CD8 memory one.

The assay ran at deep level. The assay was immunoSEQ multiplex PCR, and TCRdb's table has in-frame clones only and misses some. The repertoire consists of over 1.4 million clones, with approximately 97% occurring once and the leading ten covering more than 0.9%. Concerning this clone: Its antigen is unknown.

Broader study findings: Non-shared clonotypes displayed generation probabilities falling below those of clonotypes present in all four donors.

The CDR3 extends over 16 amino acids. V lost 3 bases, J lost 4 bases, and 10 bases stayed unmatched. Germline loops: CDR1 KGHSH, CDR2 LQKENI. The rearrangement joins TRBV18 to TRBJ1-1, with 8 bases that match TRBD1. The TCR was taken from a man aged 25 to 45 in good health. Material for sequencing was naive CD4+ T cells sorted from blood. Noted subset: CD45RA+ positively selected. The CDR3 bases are TGTGCCAGCTCACCTCTCCCCCCCACAGGGGGCACTGAAGCTTTCTTT. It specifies CASSPLPPTGGTEAFF. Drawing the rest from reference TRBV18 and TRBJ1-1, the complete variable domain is NAGVMQNPRHLVRRRGQEARLRCSPMKGHSHVYWYRQLPEEGLKFMVYLQKENIIDESGMPKERFSAEFPKEGPSILRIQQVVRGDSAAYFCASSPLPPTGGTEAFFGQGTRLTVV.